This passage covers 31 T cell receptor beta chains from one sample sequenced in a study of T cell responses to AZD1222 COVID-19 vaccine (dated by TCRdb to about 2021). The sample's time point label is to be understood as: baseline before first vaccination. The library came from the immunoSEQ multiplex PCR assay. TCRdb retrieved this table from immuneACCESS and kept in-frame rearrangements only. Not all clones are present; in checked studies, unresolved V genes account for under half, and no reason is known for the remainder. The sample has some 70,000 clones on record, about 83% of them singletons. Over 8% of the sample is in the top ten clones. Here the sequenced sample was peripheral blood, taken on day 0 of AZD1222 vaccination. These receptors came from an adult in good health.

This rearrangement joins TRBV3-1 (or the pseudogene TRBV3-2) to TRBJ1-5; D is unresolved. The CDR3 contains 12 residues. Germline values: CDR1 LGHDT, CDR2 YNNKEL (reference sequence). With 1 base removed from V and 5 bases from J, the gap between germline ends came to 3 bases. The CDR3, as DNA: TGTGCCAGCAGCCAAGGGGATCAGCCCCAGCATTTT. Translating gives CASSQGDQPQHF.

This chain links TRBV28 with TRBJ1-4; 7 bases agree with TRBD1. J gave up 3 bases and V 4 bases, and 5 bases lay outside the gene matches. Germline V gene sequence: CDR1 MDHEN, CDR2 SYDVKM. This CDR3 comprises 15 residues. CDR3: CASSYHQGANEKLFF. The DNA of the CDR3 is TGTGCCAGCAGTTACCACCAGGGGGCTAATGAAAAACTGTTTTTT.

The chain employs TRBV27 and TRBJ2-7; no clear D gene. V dropped 5 bases and J dropped 6 bases, with 8 bases sitting between them. Per the germline V gene, CDR1 is MNHEY and CDR2 is SMNVEV (reference sequence). This CDR3 spans 11 amino acids. CDR3 DNA sequence: TGTGCCAGCAGTACCGGTCCCGAGCAGTACTTC. It specifies CASSTGPEQYF.

The chain combines TRBV21-1 with TRBJ1-5; the table's D call TRBD1 went unverified against the DNA. TRBV21-1 is classified as a pseudogene. The CDR3 is 12 amino acids. CDR3 region: CASRRANQPQHF. CDR3 DNA sequence: TGTGCCTCGCGCAGGGCCAATCAGCCCCAGCATTTT.

The V gene is TRBV2, the J gene TRBJ1-1; D gene unclear. Trimming left V 8 bases short and J 3 bases short, with 16 bases between. CDR3 length: 14 residues. Germline V CDR1 and CDR2: SNHLY, FYNNEI. Here the CDR3 reads CASGVLPGDTEAFF. The CDR3 DNA reads TGTGCCAGCGGAGTCCTACCGGGCGACACTGAAGCTTTCTTT.

This chain joins TRBV9 and TRBJ1-6, with a weak D call TRBD1 (6 bases). The CDR3 consists of 15 residues. Trimming took 0 bases from V and 10 from J, leaving 14 bases between them. Germline V lookup: CDR1 SGDLS, CDR2 YYNGEE. The CDR3 sequence is CASSVDPGGGSPLHF. The CDR3 DNA is TGTGCCAGCAGCGTAGATCCTGGGGGCGGATCACCCCTCCACTTT.

This sequence joins TRBV28 and TRBJ1-4; the D gene is possibly TRBD1 (6 bases). The CDR3 is 15 residues long. Germline CDR1 is MDHEN and CDR2 is SYDVKM. Trimming pared 5 bases from V and 7 bases from J, leaving 17 bases between. The CDR3, as DNA: TGTGCCAGCAGTACCGGGGGGGCGATGGGTGAAAAACTGTTTTTT. Translated: CASSTGGAMGEKLFF. Based on the CDR3 plus reference TRBV28 and TRBJ1-4, the full variable domain is DVKVTQSSRYLVKRTGEKVFLECVQDMDHENMFWYRQDPGLGLRLIYFSYDVKMKEKGDIPEGYSVSREKKERFSLILESASTNQTSMYLCASSTGGAMGEKLFFGSGTQLSVL.

The V call is TRBV9, the J call TRBJ1-6; D gene unclear. Between the trimmed V and J ends, which lost 1 base and 7 bases, there was a span of 9 bases. The CDR3 is made up of 14 amino acids. CDR1 and CDR2 from the germline V gene are SGDLS and YYNGEE. Written as DNA, the CDR3 is TGTGCCAGCAGCGTATCCCCCGGGAATTCACCCCTCCACTTT. Translating it yields CASSVSPGNSPLHF.

This clone was seen a handful of times. The chain combines TRBV27 with TRBJ2-3; TRBD2 matches at 9 bases. The germline V gene encodes CDR1 MNHEY and CDR2 SMNVEV (reference sequence). This CDR3 region has 13 residues. Losses at the gene ends were 8 bases for V and 4 bases for J; bases not matched to a gene: 4. CDR3 DNA sequence: TGTGCCAGCGCGGGGGGGCTGGCAGATACGCAGTATTTT. This sequence encodes CASAGGLADTQYF.

The rearrangement links TRBV6-1 to TRBJ2-6; no definite D call. Between the trimmed V and J ends, which lost 0 bases and 2 bases, there was a span of 8 bases. Germline CDR1 MNHNS, CDR2 SASEGT. The CDR3 has 16 amino acids. CDR3 nucleotide sequence: TGTGCCAGCAGTGAAGCGCTGGGGACTGGGGCCAACGTCCTGACTTTC. Translating it yields CASSEALGTGANVLTF.

The chain recombines TRBV27 with TRBJ2-3; D not resolved. The V and J ends lost 5 bases and 2 bases respectively, with 20 bases between them. There are 17 residues in the CDR3. The germline V gene has CDR1 MNHEY and CDR2 SMNVEV (reference sequence). The CDR3 DNA is TGTGCCAGCAGTCCAACCGGCTTCCAGCCCCTCACAGATACGCAGTATTTT. It translates to CASSPTGFQPLTDTQYF.

CDR3 amino acids: CASSYSGVNLAGYTF. The CDR3 DNA is TGTGCCAGCAGTTACTCGGGAGTCAATCTGGCGGGCTACACCTTC. The rearrangement joins TRBV6-2 or TRBV6-3 to TRBJ1-2; D is unclear. Germline assignment: CDR1 MNHEY and CDR2 SVGEGT. The CDR3 is made up of 15 amino acids. V was clipped by 0 bases and J by 8 bases, with 16 bases between them.

The chain uses TRBV7-2 and TRBJ2-1, with D tentatively TRBD1 (6 bases). The V gene's germline CDR1 is SGHTA and CDR2 FQGNSA. The length of the CDR3 is 14 residues. V was trimmed by 5 bases and J by 3 bases, leaving 11 bases between them. The CDR3 region is CASSPGQFYNEQFF. CDR3 coding DNA: TGTGCCAGCAGCCCAGGACAGTTCTACAATGAGCAGTTCTTC.

The V gene is TRBV18, the J gene TRBJ1-1; no clear D gene. CDR3 length equals 13 residues. CDR1 is KGHSH and CDR2 is LQKENI in the germline V gene. The V end lost 2 bases, the J end lost 2 bases, and 6 bases lay between the germline ends. CDR3 bases: TGTGCCAGCTCACCAAGAGATAACACTGAAGCTTTCTTT. Translation: CASSPRDNTEAFF. The full variable domain, completed using reference TRBV18 and TRBJ1-1, is NAGVMQNPRHLVRRRGQEARLRCSPMKGHSHVYWYRQLPEEGLKFMVYLQKENIIDESGMPKERFSAEFPKEGPSILRIQQVVRGDSAAYFCASSPRDNTEAFFGQGTRLTVV.

This clone was recorded once. The gene calls are TRBV5-5 and TRBJ2-2; D is unclear. CDR1 and CDR2 from the germline V gene are SGHKS and YYEKEE (reference sequence). This CDR3 has 11 residues. Trimming pared 6 bases from V and 7 bases from J, leaving 7 bases between. CDR3 nucleotide sequence: TGTGCCAGCACCCCGGGCGGGGAGCTGTTTTTT. This encodes CASTPGGELFF.

The chain has TRBV6-5 and TRBJ2-1; no definite D call. Germline assignment: CDR1 MNHEY and CDR2 SVGAGI. Trimming stripped 7 bases from V and 1 base from J, with 11 bases between. CDR3 length: 14 amino acids. The CDR3 loop reads CASMWGTSYNEQFF. CDR3 nucleotides: TGTGCCAGCATGTGGGGAACTTCCTACAATGAGCAGTTCTTC.

The chain uses TRBV6-2 or TRBV6-3 and TRBJ1-2; D may be TRBD1 (5 bases). Germline V CDR1 and CDR2: MNHEY, SVGEGT. The CDR3 is 14 residues long. Trimming pared 2 bases from V and 7 bases from J, leaving 14 bases between. The CDR3 spells CASSYDSPYIGYTF. The CDR3 DNA follows: TGTGCCAGCAGTTACGACAGCCCCTATATTGGCTACACCTTC.

The rearrangement uses TRBV27 and TRBJ2-3; D unresolved. The CDR3 totals 11 residues. Trimming shortened V by 5 bases and J by 5 bases, and 5 bases separated the two germline ends. Germline CDR1 MNHEY, CDR2 SMNVEV (reference sequence). The CDR3: CASSGQDTQYF. The CDR3 bases are TGTGCCAGCAGTGGTCAAGATACGCAGTATTTT.

This clone has only one observation. The rearrangement links TRBV11-3 to TRBJ2-1; no clear D. The V gene lost 1 base and the J gene lost 9 bases, with 10 bases spanning the gap. The CDR3 runs to 13 residues. Germline V gene data show CDR1 as SGHNT and CDR2 as YENEEA. The CDR3 spells CASSLAVYGEQFF. CDR3 nucleotide sequence: TGTGCCAGCAGCTTAGCGGTATACGGTGAGCAGTTCTTC.

The chain is built from TRBV3-1 (or the pseudogene TRBV3-2) and TRBJ1-6; 7 nucleotides align to TRBD1. Germline assignment: CDR1 LGHDT and CDR2 YNNKEL (reference sequence). V lost 4 bases to trimming and J lost 0 bases; unmatched junction nucleotides: 9. The length of the CDR3 is 18 residues. Written as DNA, the CDR3 is TGTGCCAGCAGCCCCCAGGGGGTGAGGAGCTCCTATAATTCACCCCTCCACTTT. The encoded protein is CASSPQGVRSSYNSPLHF.

V usage is TRBV9 and J usage is TRBJ2-7; TRBD2 aligns across 7 bases. Germline trimming cut 4 bases from V and 6 bases from J; bases unmatched to any gene: 7. CDR1 and CDR2 (germline): SGDLS, YYNGEE. This CDR3 comprises 13 residues. CDR3 nucleotide sequence: TGTGCCAGCAGCCTCTCGGGGGGAGGCGAGCAGTACTTC. It codes for CASSLSGGGEQYF.

The chain employs TRBV7-9 and TRBJ2-5, with 14 bases that match TRBD2. Unmatched junction bases numbered 8, after V lost 3 bases and J lost 5 bases. CDR3 size: 17 residues. CDR1 is SEHNR, CDR2 FQNEAQ, per germline (reference sequence). Written as DNA, the CDR3 is TGTGCCAGCAGCTTCCAGACTAGCGGGGGGGTTGGTGAGACCCAGTACTTC. This codes for CASSFQTSGGVGETQYF. The entire variable domain, with the rest obtained from reference TRBV7-9 and TRBJ2-5, is as follows: DTGVSQNPRHKITKRGQNVTFRCDPISEHNRLYWYRQTLGQGPEFLTYFQNEAQLEKSRLLSDRFSAERPKGSFSTLEIQRTEQGDSAMYLCASSFQTSGGVGETQYFGPGTRLLVL.

V usage is TRBV9 and J usage is TRBJ2-1, with D possibly being TRBD1 (6 bases). Germline loops: CDR1 SGDLS, CDR2 YYNGEE. CDR3 length: 15 amino acids. V gave up 0 bases and J gave up 3 bases, with 10 bases separating them. CDR3 protein: CASSVEGTFYNEQFF. The CDR3 DNA is TGTGCCAGCAGCGTAGAAGGGACATTCTACAATGAGCAGTTCTTC. The full variable domain, with the rest looked up from reference TRBV9 and TRBJ2-1, is DSGVTQTPKHLITATGQRVTLRCSPRSGDLSVYWYQQSLDQGLQFLIQYYNGEERAKGNILERFSAQQFPDLHSELNLSSLELGDSALYFCASSVEGTFYNEQFFGPGTRLTVL.

The V gene is TRBV6-5, the J gene TRBJ2-3; 9 bases match TRBD2. With V trimmed by 7 bases and J by 4 bases, 9 bases remained unmatched. CDR3 size: 15 residues. Germline assignment: CDR1 MNHEY and CDR2 SVGAGI. The CDR3 region has the DNA TGTGCCAGCAAGGTGCTAGCGGGGTCAGCAGATACGCAGTATTTT. Translated, it gives CASKVLAGSADTQYF.

The rearrangement links TRBV28 to TRBJ1-5, with D unclear. CDR1 and CDR2 (germline): MDHEN, SYDVKM. The CDR3 contains 13 residues. V shed 2 bases and J shed 11 bases, with 13 bases lying between them. As DNA, the CDR3 is TGTGCCAGCAGTTTAGAAGGACCCTCGGCCCAGCATTTT. It specifies CASSLEGPSAQHF. The whole variable domain, remainder taken from reference TRBV28 and TRBJ1-5, is DVKVTQSSRYLVKRTGEKVFLECVQDMDHENMFWYRQDPGLGLRLIYFSYDVKMKEKGDIPEGYSVSREKKERFSLILESASTNQTSMYLCASSLEGPSAQHFGDGTRLSIL.

The V and J genes are TRBV15 and TRBJ2-5; D is unresolved. The CDR3 extends over 15 amino acids. V shed 5 bases and J shed 2 bases, with 15 bases lying between them. Germline CDR1 LNHNV, CDR2 YYDKDF (reference sequence). CDR3 amino acids: CATSETGPLQETQYF. As DNA, the CDR3 is TGTGCCACCAGCGAGACCGGACCGCTTCAAGAGACCCAGTACTTC. Using reference TRBV15 and TRBJ2-5 for the parts outside the CDR3, the full variable domain is DAMVIQNPRYQVTQFGKPVTLSCSQTLNHNVMYWYQQKSSQAPKLLFHYYDKDFNNEADTPDNFQSRRPNTSFCFLDIRSPGLGDTAMYLCATSETGPLQETQYFGPGTRLLVL.

This rearrangement joins TRBV30 to TRBJ1-2; 8 nucleotides line up with TRBD1. V shed 0 bases, J shed 8 bases, and the junction held 5 bases outside the gene matches. This CDR3 region has 13 residues. The V gene's germline CDR1 is GTSNPN and CDR2 SVGIG (reference sequence). Written as DNA, the CDR3 is TGTGCCTGGAGTGTAGGACAGGGTGGGGGCTACACCTTC. It codes for CAWSVGQGGGYTF.

This CDR3 reads CASSLIYRTDTQYF. The CDR3 region has the DNA TGTGCCAGCTCCCTCATATATAGAACAGATACGCAGTATTTT. The genes are TRBV7-2 and TRBJ2-3; D is undetermined. Germline values: CDR1 SGHTA, CDR2 FQGNSA. The length of the CDR3 is 14 residues. V was cut by 8 bases and J by 3 bases, with 15 bases left in between. The entire variable domain, with the rest obtained from reference TRBV7-2 and TRBJ2-3, is as follows: GAGVSQSPSNKVTEKGKDVELRCDPISGHTALYWYRQSLGQGLEFLIYFQGNSAPDKSGLPSDRFSAERTGGSVSTLTIQRTQQEDSAVYLCASSLIYRTDTQYFGPGTRLTVL.

J is TRBJ1-2 and V is TRBV14; no clear D gene. V was shortened by 0 bases and J by 4 bases, with 6 bases between the two germline ends. The CDR3 spans 13 residues. Germline CDR1 and CDR2: SGHDN and FVKESK. The CDR3 is CASSQDISYGYTF. CDR3 DNA: TGTGCCAGCAGCCAAGACATCAGCTATGGCTACACCTTC.

V usage is TRBV6-2 or TRBV6-3 and J usage is TRBJ1-1; 8 bases line up with TRBD1. V lost 2 bases to trimming and J lost 5 bases; unmatched junction nucleotides: 10. CDR1 is MNHEY, CDR2 SVGEGT, per germline. There are 16 residues in the CDR3. The CDR3 nucleotides read TGTGCCAGCAGTTACGTATGGTGGACAGGGCGGACTGAAGCTTTCTTT. It codes for CASSYVWWTGRTEAFF.

The chain carries TRBV3-1 (or the pseudogene TRBV3-2) and TRBJ1-2; 9 nucleotides match TRBD1. The CDR3 totals 17 residues. Germline CDR1 reads LGHDT; CDR2 reads YNNKEL (reference sequence). V lost 5 bases and J lost 4; bases outside the gene matches: 14. The CDR3 reads CASSYTGGADRGYGYTF. Written as DNA, the CDR3 is TGTGCCAGCAGCTATACAGGGGGCGCAGACAGGGGCTATGGCTACACCTTC.